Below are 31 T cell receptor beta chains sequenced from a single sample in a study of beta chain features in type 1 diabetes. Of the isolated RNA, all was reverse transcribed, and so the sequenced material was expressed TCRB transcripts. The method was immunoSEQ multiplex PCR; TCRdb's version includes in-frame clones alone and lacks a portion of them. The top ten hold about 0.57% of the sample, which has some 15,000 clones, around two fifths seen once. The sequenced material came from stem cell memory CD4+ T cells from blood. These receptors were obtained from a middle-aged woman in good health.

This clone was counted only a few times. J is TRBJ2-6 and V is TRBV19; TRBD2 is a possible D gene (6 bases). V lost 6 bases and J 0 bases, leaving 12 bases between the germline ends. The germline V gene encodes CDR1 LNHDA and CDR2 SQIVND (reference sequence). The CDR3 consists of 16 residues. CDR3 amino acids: CASRGGVSSGANVLTF. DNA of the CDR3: TGTGCCAGTAGAGGAGGGGTAAGCTCTGGGGCCAACGTCCTGACTTTC. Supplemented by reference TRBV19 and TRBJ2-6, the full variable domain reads DGGITQSPKYLFRKEGQNVTLSCEQNLNHDAMYWYRQDPGQGLRLIYYSQIVNDFQKGDIAEGYSVSREKKESFPLTVTSAQKNPTAFYLCASRGGVSSGANVLTFGAGSRLTVL.

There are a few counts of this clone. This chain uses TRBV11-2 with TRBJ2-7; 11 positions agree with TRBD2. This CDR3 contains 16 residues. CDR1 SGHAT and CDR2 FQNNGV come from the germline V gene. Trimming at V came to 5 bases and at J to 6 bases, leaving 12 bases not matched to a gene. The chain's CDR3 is CASSLGLAGPGGEQYF. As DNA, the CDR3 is TGTGCCAGCAGCCTAGGACTAGCGGGCCCTGGGGGCGAGCAGTACTTC. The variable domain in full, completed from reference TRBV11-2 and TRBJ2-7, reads EAGVAQSPRYKIIEKRQSVAFWCNPISGHATLYWYQQILGQGPKLLIQFQNNGVVDDSQLPKDRFSAERLKGVDSTLKIQPAKLEDSAVYLCASSLGLAGPGGEQYFGPGTRLTVT.

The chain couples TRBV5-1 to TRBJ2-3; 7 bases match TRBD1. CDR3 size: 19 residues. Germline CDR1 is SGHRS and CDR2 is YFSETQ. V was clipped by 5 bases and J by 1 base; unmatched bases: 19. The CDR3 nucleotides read TGCGCCAGCAGACGAAGGGGGCCAGGGGTAGGTCTTGGCACAGATACGCAGTATTTT. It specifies CASRRRGPGVGLGTDTQYF.

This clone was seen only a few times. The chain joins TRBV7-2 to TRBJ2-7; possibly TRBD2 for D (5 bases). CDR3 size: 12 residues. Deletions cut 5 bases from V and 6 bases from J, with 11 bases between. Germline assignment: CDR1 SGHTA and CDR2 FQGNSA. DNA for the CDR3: TGTGCCAGCAGCCCTCGACGGGGCGAGCAGTACTTC. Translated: CASSPRRGEQYF.

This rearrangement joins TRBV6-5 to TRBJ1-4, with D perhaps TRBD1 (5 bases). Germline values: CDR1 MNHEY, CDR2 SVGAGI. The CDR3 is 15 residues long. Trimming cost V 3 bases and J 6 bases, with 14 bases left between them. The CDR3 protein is CASSYGWGRDEKLFF. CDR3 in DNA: TGTGCCAGCAGTTATGGGTGGGGGAGGGATGAAAAACTGTTTTTT.

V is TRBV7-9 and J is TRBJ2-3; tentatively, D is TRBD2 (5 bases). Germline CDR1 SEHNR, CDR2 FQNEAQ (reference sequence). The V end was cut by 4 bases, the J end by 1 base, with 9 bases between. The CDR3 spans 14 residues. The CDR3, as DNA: TGTGCCAGCAGCTCCAGTAGCGGCACAGATACGCAGTATTTT. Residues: CASSSSSGTDTQYF.

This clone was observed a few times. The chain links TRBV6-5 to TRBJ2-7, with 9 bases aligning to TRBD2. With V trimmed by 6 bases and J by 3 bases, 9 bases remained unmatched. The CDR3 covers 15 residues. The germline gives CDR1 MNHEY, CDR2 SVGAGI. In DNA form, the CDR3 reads TGTGCCAGCAGCCCCTTGCGGGGGGGCCTCTACGAGCAGTACTTC. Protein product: CASSPLRGGLYEQYF.

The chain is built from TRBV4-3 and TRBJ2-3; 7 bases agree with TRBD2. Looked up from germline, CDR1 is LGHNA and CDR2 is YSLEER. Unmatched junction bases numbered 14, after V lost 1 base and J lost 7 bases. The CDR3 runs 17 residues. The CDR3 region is CASSQAPSGERRNTQYF. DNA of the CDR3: TGCGCCAGCAGCCAAGCGCCAAGCGGGGAGCGGCGTAATACGCAGTATTTT.

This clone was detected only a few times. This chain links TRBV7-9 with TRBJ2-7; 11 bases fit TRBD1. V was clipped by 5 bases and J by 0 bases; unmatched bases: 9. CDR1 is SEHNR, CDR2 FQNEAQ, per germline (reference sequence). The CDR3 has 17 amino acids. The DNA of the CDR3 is TGTGCCAGCAGCGCCCAACCGGGACAGGGGGACTCCTACGAGCAGTACTTC. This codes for CASSAQPGQGDSYEQYF.

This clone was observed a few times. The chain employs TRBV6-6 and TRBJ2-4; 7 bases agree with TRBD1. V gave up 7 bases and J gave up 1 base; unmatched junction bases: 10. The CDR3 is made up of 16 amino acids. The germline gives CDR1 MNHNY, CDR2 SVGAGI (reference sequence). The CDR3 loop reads CASTGQVQGAKNIQYF. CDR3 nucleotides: TGTGCCAGCACCGGACAGGTCCAGGGGGCCAAAAACATTCAGTACTTC.

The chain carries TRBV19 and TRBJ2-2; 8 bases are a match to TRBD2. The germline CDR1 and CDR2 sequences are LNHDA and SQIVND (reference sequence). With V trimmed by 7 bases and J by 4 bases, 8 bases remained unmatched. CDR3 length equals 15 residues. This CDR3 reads CASNFGGAGTGELFF. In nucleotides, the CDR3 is TGTGCCAGTAATTTCGGGGGGGCTGGCACCGGGGAGCTGTTTTTT. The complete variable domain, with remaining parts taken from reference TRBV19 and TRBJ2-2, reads DGGITQSPKYLFRKEGQNVTLSCEQNLNHDAMYWYRQDPGQGLRLIYYSQIVNDFQKGDIAEGYSVSREKKESFPLTVTSAQKNPTAFYLCASNFGGAGTGELFFGEGSRLTVL.

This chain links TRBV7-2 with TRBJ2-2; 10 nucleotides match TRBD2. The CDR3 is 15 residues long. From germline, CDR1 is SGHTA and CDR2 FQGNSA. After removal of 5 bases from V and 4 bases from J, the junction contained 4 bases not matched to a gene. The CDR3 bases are TGTGCCAGCAGCCGGACTAGCGGAAGCACCGGGGAGCTGTTTTTT. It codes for CASSRTSGSTGELFF.

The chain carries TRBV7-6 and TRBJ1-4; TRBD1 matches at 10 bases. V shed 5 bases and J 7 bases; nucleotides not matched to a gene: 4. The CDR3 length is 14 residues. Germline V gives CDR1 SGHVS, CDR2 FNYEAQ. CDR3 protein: CASSRDRGSEKLFF. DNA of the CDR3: TGTGCCAGCAGCCGGGACAGGGGATCTGAAAAACTGTTTTTT.

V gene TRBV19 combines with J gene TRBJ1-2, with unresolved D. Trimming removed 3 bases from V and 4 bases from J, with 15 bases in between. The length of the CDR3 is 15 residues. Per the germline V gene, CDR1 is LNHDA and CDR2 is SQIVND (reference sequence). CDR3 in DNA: TGTGCCAGTAGTATCCCTCCCGCGGGGAGCTATGGCTACACCTTC. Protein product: CASSIPPAGSYGYTF.

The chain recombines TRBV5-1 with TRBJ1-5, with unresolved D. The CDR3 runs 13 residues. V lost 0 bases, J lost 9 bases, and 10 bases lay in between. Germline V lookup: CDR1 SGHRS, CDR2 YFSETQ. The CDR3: CASSLGRRGPQHF. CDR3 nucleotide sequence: TGCGCCAGCAGCTTGGGCCGTCGAGGGCCCCAGCATTTT.

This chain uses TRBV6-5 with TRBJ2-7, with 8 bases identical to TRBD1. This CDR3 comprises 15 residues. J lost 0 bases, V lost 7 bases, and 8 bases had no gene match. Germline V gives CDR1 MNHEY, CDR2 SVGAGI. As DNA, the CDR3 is TGTGCCAGCACCCCCGGACAGGGCTTCTCCTACGAGCAGTACTTC. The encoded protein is CASTPGQGFSYEQYF.

In DNA, the CDR3 is TGCAGCGTTGAAGGGGAGGCTACGGGGTCCTACGAGCAGTACTTC. This sequence encodes CSVEGEATGSYEQYF. This chain uses TRBV29-1 with TRBJ2-7, with D tentatively TRBD2 (6 bases). Trimming took off 1 base at V and 1 base at J, with 14 bases between the two ends. This CDR3 comprises 15 residues. Germline V lookup: CDR1 SQVTM, CDR2 ANQGSEA.

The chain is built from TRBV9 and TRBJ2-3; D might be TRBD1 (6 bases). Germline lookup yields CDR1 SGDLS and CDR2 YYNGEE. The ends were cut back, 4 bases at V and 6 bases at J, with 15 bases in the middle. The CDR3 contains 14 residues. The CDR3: CASSPGVARDTQYF. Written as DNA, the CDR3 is TGTGCCAGCAGCCCAGGGGTAGCTCGGGATACGCAGTATTTT.

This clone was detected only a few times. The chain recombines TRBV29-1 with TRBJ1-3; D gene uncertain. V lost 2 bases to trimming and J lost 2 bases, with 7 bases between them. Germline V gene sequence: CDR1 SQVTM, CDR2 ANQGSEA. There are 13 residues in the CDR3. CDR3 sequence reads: CSVEPGAGNTIYF. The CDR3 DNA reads TGCAGCGTTGAACCCGGGGCTGGAAACACCATATATTTT.

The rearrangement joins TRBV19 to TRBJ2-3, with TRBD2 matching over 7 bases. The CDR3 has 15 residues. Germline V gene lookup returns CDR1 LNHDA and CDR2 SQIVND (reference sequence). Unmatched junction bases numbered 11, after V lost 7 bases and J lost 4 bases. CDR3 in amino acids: CASMGGVGRADTQYF. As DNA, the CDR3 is TGTGCCAGTATGGGAGGGGTTGGTAGAGCAGATACGCAGTATTTT.

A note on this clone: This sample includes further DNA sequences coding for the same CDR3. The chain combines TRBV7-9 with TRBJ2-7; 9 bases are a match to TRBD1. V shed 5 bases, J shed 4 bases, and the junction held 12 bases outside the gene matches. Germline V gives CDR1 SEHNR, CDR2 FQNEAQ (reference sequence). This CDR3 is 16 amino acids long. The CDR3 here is CASSPKAGTGYYEQYF. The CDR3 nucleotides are TGTGCCAGCAGCCCGAAAGCCGGGACAGGGTATTACGAGCAGTACTTC.

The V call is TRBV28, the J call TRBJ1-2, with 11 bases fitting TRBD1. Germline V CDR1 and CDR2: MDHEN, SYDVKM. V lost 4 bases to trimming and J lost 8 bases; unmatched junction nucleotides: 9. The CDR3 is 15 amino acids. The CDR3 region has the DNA TGTGCCAGCAGTTCCCCGGGACAGGGGGAAAGGGGCTACACCTTC. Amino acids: CASSSPGQGERGYTF.

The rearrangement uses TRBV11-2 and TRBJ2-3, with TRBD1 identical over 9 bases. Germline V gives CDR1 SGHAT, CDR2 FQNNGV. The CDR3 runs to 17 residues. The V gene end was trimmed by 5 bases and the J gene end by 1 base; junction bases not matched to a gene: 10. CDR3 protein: CASSPTRWTGGTDTQYF. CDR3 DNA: TGTGCCAGCAGCCCCACACGTTGGACAGGGGGCACAGATACGCAGTATTTT.

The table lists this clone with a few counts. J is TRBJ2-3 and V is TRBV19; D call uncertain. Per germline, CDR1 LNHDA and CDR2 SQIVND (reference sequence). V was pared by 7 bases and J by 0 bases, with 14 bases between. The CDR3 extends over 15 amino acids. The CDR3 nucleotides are TGTGCCAGTACCAAACAGCCGGCTAGCACAGATACGCAGTATTTT. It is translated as CASTKQPASTDTQYF.

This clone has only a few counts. CDR3 in DNA: TGTGCCAGCAGTTACTCAGACGGGGGGGACAAAAACATTCAGTACTTC. This codes for CASSYSDGGDKNIQYF. The V gene is TRBV6-5, the J gene TRBJ2-4, with TRBD2 matching over 8 bases. The CDR3 has 16 amino acids. Germline V CDR1 and CDR2: MNHEY, SVGAGI. J lost 3 bases, V lost 0 bases, and 4 bases had no gene match.

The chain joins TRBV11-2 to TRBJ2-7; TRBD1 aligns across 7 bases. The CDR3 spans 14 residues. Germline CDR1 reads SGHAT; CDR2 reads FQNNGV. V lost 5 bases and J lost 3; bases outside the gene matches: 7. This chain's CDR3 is CASSQSTGIYEQYF. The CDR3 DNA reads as TGTGCCAGCAGCCAATCGACAGGGATCTACGAGCAGTACTTC.

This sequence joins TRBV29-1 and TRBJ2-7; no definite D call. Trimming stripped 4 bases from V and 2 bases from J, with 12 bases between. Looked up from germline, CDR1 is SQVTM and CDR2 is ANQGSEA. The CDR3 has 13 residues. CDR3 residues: CSVGLAGPYEQYF. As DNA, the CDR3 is TGCAGCGTTGGTCTTGCAGGCCCCTACGAGCAGTACTTC.

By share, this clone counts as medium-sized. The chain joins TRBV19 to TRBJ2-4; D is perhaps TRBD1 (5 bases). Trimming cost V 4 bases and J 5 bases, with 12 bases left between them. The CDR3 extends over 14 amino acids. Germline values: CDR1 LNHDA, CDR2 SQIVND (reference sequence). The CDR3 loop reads CASSNQTVENIQYF. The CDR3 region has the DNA TGTGCCAGTAGTAATCAGACAGTGGAAAACATTCAGTACTTC.

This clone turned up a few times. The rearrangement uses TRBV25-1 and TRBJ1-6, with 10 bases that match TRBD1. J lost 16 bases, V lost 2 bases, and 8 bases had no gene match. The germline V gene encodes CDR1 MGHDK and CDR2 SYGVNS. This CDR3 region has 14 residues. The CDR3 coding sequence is TGTGCCAGCAGTGAAGGACAGGGGGTTTTGCGGCTCCACTTT. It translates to CASSEGQGVLRLHF.

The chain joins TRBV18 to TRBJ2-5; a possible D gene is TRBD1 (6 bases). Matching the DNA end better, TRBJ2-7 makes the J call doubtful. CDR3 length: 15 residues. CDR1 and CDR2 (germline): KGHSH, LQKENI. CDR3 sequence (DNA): TGTGCCAGCTCACCTTTAATGGACAGTGTCGACGAGCAGTACTTC. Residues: CASSPLMDSVDEQYF.

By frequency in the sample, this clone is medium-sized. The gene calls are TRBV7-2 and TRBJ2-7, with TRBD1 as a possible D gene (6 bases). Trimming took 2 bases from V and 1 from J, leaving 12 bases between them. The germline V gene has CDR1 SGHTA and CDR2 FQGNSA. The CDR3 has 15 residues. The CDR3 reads CASSLRPGDSYEQYF. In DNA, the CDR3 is TGTGCCAGCAGCTTACGACCAGGGGATTCCTACGAGCAGTACTTC.